A selection of T cell receptor beta chains follows, all from one sample in a study of shared clonotypes between healthy human individuals. TCRdb's table, derived via immunoSEQ multiplex PCR, lists solely in-frame clones and lacks some. The sample lists about 960,000 clones, over 60% occurring once. Source material: memory CD4+ T cells sorted from blood. These receptor sequences come from a man between 18 and 35 years old in good health. Each CDR3 is given with its conserved first and last residue. Each record gives: clone size, J gene, D gene, V gene, CDR3 protein, CDR3 DNA. A D gene is named only where the DNA matches it firmly. Expanded clones get a size class; other rows say once, few or many, or leave the size out.

clone size: .; J gene: TRBJ1-1; D gene: .; V gene: TRBV6-1; CDR3 protein: CASIGRVNTEAFF; CDR3 DNA: TGTGCCAGCATAGGCAGGGTGAACACTGAAGCTTTCTTT
clone size: .; J gene: TRBJ2-7; D gene: .; V gene: TRBV7-3; CDR3 protein: CASSLEQGYEQYF; CDR3 DNA: TGTGCCAGCAGCTTAGAACAGGGCTACGAGCAGTACTTC
clone size: .; J gene: TRBJ2-1; D gene: TRBD2; V gene: TRBV5-1; CDR3 protein: CASSLDASGSYNEQFF; CDR3 DNA: TGCGCCAGCAGCTTGGACGCTAGCGGGAGCTACAATGAGCAGTTCTTC
clone size: .; J gene: TRBJ2-3; D gene: TRBD2; V gene: TRBV11-2; CDR3 protein: CASSPPGTSGSTQYF; CDR3 DNA: TGTGCCAGCAGCCCTCCCGGGACTAGCGGGAGTACGCAGTATTTT
clone size: once; J gene: TRBJ2-7; D gene: .; V gene: TRBV2; CDR3 protein: CASSAEYAYEQYF; CDR3 DNA: TGTGCCAGCAGTGCTGAGTATGCCTACGAGCAGTACTTC
clone size: .; J gene: TRBJ1-1; D gene: .; V gene: TRBV28; CDR3 protein: CASRGSRGATEAFF; CDR3 DNA: TGTGCCAGCAGGGGGTCCAGGGGAGCCACTGAAGCTTTCTTT
clone size: .; J gene: TRBJ2-3; D gene: .; V gene: TRBV4-2; CDR3 protein: CASSQGEVPPQYF; CDR3 DNA: TGTGCCAGCAGCCAAGGGGAAGTACCGCCGCAGTATTTT
clone size: .; J gene: TRBJ2-7; D gene: .; V gene: TRBV30; CDR3 protein: CAWTTQGYEQYF; CDR3 DNA: TGTGCCTGGACCACACAGGGCTACGAGCAGTACTTC
clone size: .; J gene: TRBJ1-1; D gene: .; V gene: TRBV7-2; CDR3 protein: CASSFRDTGGVAFF; CDR3 DNA: TGTGCCAGCAGCTTTCGGGACACAGGAGGTGTAGCTTTCTTT
clone size: .; J gene: TRBJ2-2; D gene: .; V gene: TRBV4-1; CDR3 protein: CASSHPLGTGELFF; CDR3 DNA: TGCGCCAGCAGCCATCCCCTAGGGACCGGGGAGCTGTTTTTT
clone size: .; J gene: TRBJ1-4; D gene: .; V gene: TRBV11-2; CDR3 protein: CASSLDRPAATNEKLFF; CDR3 DNA: TGTGCCAGCAGCTTAGATCGGCCAGCTGCAACTAATGAAAAACTGTTTTTT
clone size: .; J gene: TRBJ2-3; D gene: TRBD2; V gene: TRBV4-1; CDR3 protein: CASSQDGAGGSTDTQYF; CDR3 DNA: TGCGCCAGCAGCCAAGATGGGGCGGGGGGGAGCACAGATACGCAGTATTTT
clone size: .; J gene: TRBJ1-1; D gene: TRBD1; V gene: TRBV28; CDR3 protein: CASSLGQGVGSEAFF; CDR3 DNA: TGTGCCAGCAGTTTAGGACAGGGGGTTGGTTCTGAAGCTTTCTTT
clone size: .; J gene: TRBJ1-1; D gene: .; V gene: TRBV9; CDR3 protein: CASTETRVWTEAFF; CDR3 DNA: TGTGCCAGCACGGAGACCAGGGTTTGGACTGAAGCTTTCTTT
clone size: few; J gene: TRBJ1-1; D gene: .; V gene: TRBV27; CDR3 protein: CASSPRVNTEAFF; CDR3 DNA: TGTGCCAGCAGCCCTAGGGTGAACACTGAAGCTTTCTTT
clone size: .; J gene: TRBJ1-4; D gene: .; V gene: TRBV7-6; CDR3 protein: CASSLGYRGQGRSSNEKLFF; CDR3 DNA: TGTGCCAGCAGCCTGGGGTATCGTGGGCAGGGTAGGAGTTCTAATGAAAAACTGTTTTTT
clone size: .; J gene: TRBJ2-2; D gene: .; V gene: TRBV7-3; CDR3 protein: CASSLMAGPNTGELFF; CDR3 DNA: TGTGCCAGCAGCTTAATGGCGGGGCCGAACACCGGGGAGCTGTTTTTT
clone size: .; J gene: TRBJ1-2; D gene: .; V gene: TRBV28; CDR3 protein: CASSLAQHGYTF; CDR3 DNA: TGTGCCAGCAGTTTGGCGCAGCATGGCTACACCTTC
clone size: .; J gene: TRBJ2-7; D gene: .; V gene: TRBV10-1; CDR3 protein: CASSESSRGEQYF; CDR3 DNA: TGCGCCAGCAGTGAGTCGAGCCGTGGCGAGCAGTACTTC
clone size: .; J gene: TRBJ1-3; D gene: .; V gene: TRBV12-5; CDR3 protein: CASGSPLGNTIYF; CDR3 DNA: TGTGCTAGTGGCTCCCCGCTTGGAAACACCATATATTTT
clone size: .; J gene: TRBJ2-2; D gene: .; V gene: TRBV2; CDR3 protein: CASRTTGPGELFF; CDR3 DNA: TGTGCCAGCAGGACAACAGGGCCCGGGGAGCTGTTTTTT
clone size: .; J gene: TRBJ1-1; D gene: .; V gene: TRBV6-4; CDR3 protein: CASSDARPPRSAFF; CDR3 DNA: TGTGCCAGCAGTGACGCCAGACCCCCGAGGTCAGCTTTCTTT
clone size: once; J gene: TRBJ2-5; D gene: .; V gene: TRBV7-9; CDR3 protein: CASSLALRVVETQYF; CDR3 DNA: TGTGCCAGCAGCTTAGCGCTAAGGGTCGTGGAGACCCAGTACTTC
clone size: .; J gene: TRBJ2-5; D gene: .; V gene: TRBV7-2; CDR3 protein: CASSPSKGIYYQETQYF; CDR3 DNA: TGTGCCAGCAGCCCATCAAAGGGCATATATTACCAAGAGACCCAGTACTTC
clone size: .; J gene: TRBJ1-4; D gene: .; V gene: TRBV9; CDR3 protein: CASSVVSGTKLFF; CDR3 DNA: TGTGCCAGCAGCGTAGTGTCGGGGACGAAACTGTTTTTT
clone size: .; J gene: TRBJ2-2; D gene: .; V gene: TRBV5-4; CDR3 protein: CASSSHTRTTGELFF; CDR3 DNA: TGTGCCAGCAGCTCCCACACAAGAACCACCGGGGAGCTGTTTTTT
clone size: .; J gene: TRBJ1-6; D gene: .; V gene: TRBV5-4; CDR3 protein: CASSFTVGNSPLHF; CDR3 DNA: TGTGCCAGCAGCTTTACAGTGGGCAATTCACCCCTCCACTTT
clone size: many; J gene: TRBJ1-5; D gene: .; V gene: TRBV19; CDR3 protein: CASAPDGNQPQHF; CDR3 DNA: TGTGCCAGTGCCCCGGACGGTAATCAGCCCCAGCATTTT
clone size: .; J gene: TRBJ1-4; D gene: TRBD1; V gene: TRBV5-6; CDR3 protein: CASSLERTGPLFF; CDR3 DNA: TGTGCCAGCAGCTTAGAGAGGACAGGGCCTCTGTTTTTT
clone size: many; J gene: TRBJ2-5; D gene: TRBD1; V gene: TRBV12-5; CDR3 protein: CASGLVTGAYEETQYF; CDR3 DNA: TGTGCTAGTGGTTTGGTAACAGGGGCTTATGAAGAGACCCAGTACTTC
clone size: .; J gene: TRBJ1-2; D gene: .; V gene: TRBV2; CDR3 protein: CASRVSRSDGYTF; CDR3 DNA: TGTGCCAGCAGGGTCTCTCGCTCGGATGGCTACACCTTC
clone size: .; J gene: TRBJ1-5; D gene: .; V gene: TRBV4-2; CDR3 protein: CASSQDFTLIQPQHF; CDR3 DNA: TGTGCCAGCAGCCAAGATTTCACATTGATCCAGCCCCAGCATTTT
clone size: .; J gene: TRBJ2-3; D gene: .; V gene: TRBV7-6; CDR3 protein: CASSRGWGAPGTSTDTQYF; CDR3 DNA: TGTGCCAGCAGCAGGGGGTGGGGCGCACCTGGGACTAGCACAGATACGCAGTATTTT
clone size: .; J gene: TRBJ1-2; D gene: TRBD1; V gene: TRBV5-1; CDR3 protein: CASSLEGQAYGYTF; CDR3 DNA: TGCGCCAGCAGCTTGGAGGGACAGGCCTATGGCTACACCTTC
clone size: .; J gene: TRBJ1-2; D gene: .; V gene: TRBV28; CDR3 protein: CASSLRQLHYGYTF; CDR3 DNA: TGTGCCAGCAGTTTGAGACAGCTCCACTATGGCTACACCTTC
clone size: .; J gene: TRBJ1-2; D gene: .; V gene: TRBV9; CDR3 protein: CASSPQGLNYGYTF; CDR3 DNA: TGTGCCAGCAGCCCCCAGGGGCTGAACTATGGCTACACCTTC
clone size: .; J gene: TRBJ1-1; D gene: .; V gene: TRBV27; CDR3 protein: CASSEGEKNTEAFF; CDR3 DNA: TGTGCCAGCAGTGAGGGGGAGAAGAACACTGAAGCTTTCTTT
clone size: .; J gene: TRBJ2-3; D gene: TRBD2; V gene: TRBV15; CDR3 protein: CATSHSGGAGDTQYF; CDR3 DNA: TGTGCCACCAGCCATAGCGGGGGGGCCGGAGATACGCAGTATTTT
clone size: .; J gene: TRBJ1-2; D gene: .; V gene: TRBV5-1; CDR3 protein: CASSLNGGWESF; CDR3 DNA: TGCGCCAGCAGCCTGAACGGCGGTTGGGAGAGCTTC
clone size: .; J gene: TRBJ1-2; D gene: .; V gene: TRBV5-1; CDR3 protein: CASSLIQADYGYTF; CDR3 DNA: TGCGCCAGCAGCTTGATACAGGCCGACTATGGCTACACCTTC
clone size: .; J gene: TRBJ2-3; D gene: TRBD2; V gene: TRBV10-2; CDR3 protein: CASSGLAGSSADTQYF; CDR3 DNA: TGCGCCAGCAGCGGACTAGCGGGATCCTCAGCAGATACGCAGTATTTT
clone size: few; J gene: TRBJ1-4; D gene: TRBD1; V gene: TRBV5-1; CDR3 protein: CASSLGTGSNEKLFF; CDR3 DNA: TGCGCCAGCAGCCTGGGGACAGGATCTAATGAAAAACTGTTTTTT
clone size: few; J gene: TRBJ2-2; D gene: .; V gene: TRBV29-1; CDR3 protein: CSVRAQSGYTGELFF; CDR3 DNA: TGCAGCGTTCGGGCCCAATCAGGGTACACCGGGGAGCTGTTTTTT
clone size: .; J gene: TRBJ2-4; D gene: TRBD1; V gene: TRBV5-6; CDR3 protein: CASSLWVAGGNIQYF; CDR3 DNA: TGTGCCAGCAGCTTGTGGGTTGCAGGGGGAAACATTCAGTACTTC
clone size: .; J gene: TRBJ1-4; D gene: .; V gene: TRBV28; CDR3 protein: CASSPLGREYNEKLFF; CDR3 DNA: TGTGCCAGCAGTCCCTTGGGGAGGGAATATAATGAAAAACTGTTTTTT
clone size: few; J gene: TRBJ2-5; D gene: TRBD2; V gene: TRBV6-6; CDR3 protein: CASKWRELTTETQYF; CDR3 DNA: TGTGCCAGCAAATGGCGGGAGCTGACGACGGAGACCCAGTACTTC
clone size: .; J gene: TRBJ2-7; D gene: .; V gene: TRBV10-3; CDR3 protein: CAISSRQVSSYEQYF; CDR3 DNA: TGTGCCATCAGTTCGAGACAGGTTAGCTCCTACGAGCAGTACTTC
clone size: .; J gene: TRBJ1-5; D gene: .; V gene: TRBV19; CDR3 protein: CASSITGGGQPQHF; CDR3 DNA: TGTGCCAGTAGTATAACCGGGGGCGGGCAGCCCCAGCATTTT
clone size: once; J gene: TRBJ2-7; D gene: .; V gene: TRBV30; CDR3 protein: CAWGRAYEQYF; CDR3 DNA: TGTGCCTGGGGCAGGGCCTACGAGCAGTACTTC
clone size: .; J gene: TRBJ2-6; D gene: .; V gene: TRBV7-9; CDR3 protein: CASSLTRSDSGANVLTF; CDR3 DNA: TGTGCCAGCAGCTTAACGCGGAGCGACTCTGGGGCCAACGTCCTGACTTTC
clone size: .; J gene: TRBJ1-5; D gene: .; V gene: TRBV10-3; CDR3 protein: CAISESEVSNQPQHF; CDR3 DNA: TGTGCCATCAGTGAGTCGGAGGTTAGCAATCAGCCCCAGCATTTT
clone size: .; J gene: TRBJ2-2; D gene: .; V gene: TRBV19; CDR3 protein: CATQVAEWSAGELFF; CDR3 DNA: TGTGCCACCCAAGTTGCCGAATGGTCCGCCGGGGAGCTGTTTTTT
clone size: .; J gene: TRBJ2-2; D gene: .; V gene: TRBV5-1; CDR3 protein: CASSRGMSIANTGELFF; CDR3 DNA: TGCGCCAGCAGCCGGGGTATGAGTATCGCGAACACCGGGGAGCTGTTTTTT
clone size: few; J gene: TRBJ2-4; D gene: .; V gene: TRBV13; CDR3 protein: CASSRRGIENIQYF; CDR3 DNA: TGTGCCAGCAGCAGAAGGGGCATCGAAAACATTCAGTACTTC
clone size: .; J gene: TRBJ2-5; D gene: .; V gene: TRBV7-9; CDR3 protein: CASSVRFGVPQETQYF; CDR3 DNA: TGTGCCAGCAGCGTACGTTTCGGGGTTCCCCAAGAGACCCAGTACTTC
clone size: .; J gene: TRBJ2-1; D gene: .; V gene: TRBV5-4; CDR3 protein: CASSLQPSSAYNEQFF; CDR3 DNA: TGTGCCAGCAGCTTGCAGCCCTCTAGCGCATACAATGAGCAGTTCTTC